These 23 T cell receptor beta chains share one sample of origin, sequenced in a study of technical replicates of blood from a handful of donors. Sequenced by immunoSEQ multiplex PCR; TCRdb stores in-frame clones only, minus some. The sample records tens of thousands of clones, more than 95% being singletons. Material for sequencing was T cells isolated from PBMCs. The receptors originated from a human donor in good health.

The rearrangement links TRBV4-1 to TRBJ2-1; D call uncertain. Germline assignment: CDR1 MGHRA and CDR2 YSYEKL. The length of the CDR3 is 14 residues. V lost 1 base and J lost 7, with 11 bases in between. The CDR3: CASSQAATANEQFF. As DNA, the CDR3 is TGCGCCAGCAGCCAAGCGGCCACAGCAAATGAGCAGTTCTTC.

Points on this clone: At one end, the junction sequence differs from germline, possibly due to a read error. The chain couples TRBV6-1 to TRBJ1-2; 10 bases match TRBD1. Germline-derived CDR1 and CDR2 are MNHNS and SASEGT. The CDR3 is made up of 15 amino acids. The CDR3 here is CASTERGQGNYGYTF. The CDR3, as DNA: TGTGCCAGCACTGAAAGGGGACAGGGGAACTATGGCTACACCTTC.

V usage is TRBV7-2 and J usage is TRBJ2-5, with D possibly matching TRBD2 (5 bases). CDR1 is SGHTA and CDR2 is FQGNSA in the germline V gene. The CDR3 sequence is 15 residues long. V was pared by 2 bases and J by 5 bases, with 15 bases between. CDR3 coding DNA: TGTGCCAGCAGCTTATTCTCCGGGGAGATGGAGACCCAGTACTTC. It codes for CASSLFSGEMETQYF.

This chain joins TRBV5-4 and TRBJ2-7, with TRBD2 matching 13 bases. The CDR3 sequence is 16 residues long. Germline loops: CDR1 SGHNT, CDR2 YYREEE (reference sequence). Trimming took 4 bases from V and 7 from J; bases not matched to a gene: 11. CDR3 loop: CASSPGGTSGMGEQYF. The DNA of the CDR3 is TGTGCCAGCAGCCCCGGGGGGACTAGCGGGATGGGGGAGCAGTACTTC.

The rearrangement links TRBV6-1 to TRBJ2-7; D is unresolved. V was cut by 1 base and J by 2 bases, with 6 bases left in between. This CDR3 contains 13 residues. Germline V lookup: CDR1 MNHNS, CDR2 SASEGT. For the CDR3, the DNA is TGTGCCAGCAGTGAAGGGCTGACCTACGAGCAGTACTTC. Translating it yields CASSEGLTYEQYF.

The gene calls are TRBV4-1 and TRBJ2-3; D remains ambiguous. This CDR3 has 14 amino acids. Germline CDR1 is MGHRA and CDR2 is YSYEKL. V lost 6 bases, J lost 1 base, and 11 bases lay in between. Written as DNA, the CDR3 is TGCGCCAGCAGTCCCCAGAGCGGCACAGATACGCAGTATTTT. Translated, it gives CASSPQSGTDTQYF.

The genes are TRBV11-3 and TRBJ2-2; D call uncertain. In germline, CDR1 is SGHNT, CDR2 YENEEA. Trimming cost V 2 bases and J 4 bases, with 5 bases left between them. The CDR3 is 13 amino acids. The DNA of the CDR3 is TGTGCCAGCAGCTTATCCCTCACCGGGGAGCTGTTTTTT. It is translated as CASSLSLTGELFF.

This rearrangement joins TRBV29-1 to TRBJ2-7; tentative D call: TRBD1 (6 bases). The CDR3 totals 13 residues. Trimming took off 4 bases at V and 2 bases at J, with 12 bases between the two ends. From germline, CDR1 is SQVTM and CDR2 ANQGSEA. CDR3 DNA: TGCAGCGTTGCATCGAGGGGGACCTACGAGCAGTACTTC. It translates to CSVASRGTYEQYF.

The chain combines TRBV6-1 with TRBJ2-1; 9 bases match TRBD2. The CDR3 covers 14 residues. Germline CDR1 MNHNS, CDR2 SASEGT. Trimming removed 8 bases from V and 1 base from J; junction bases left unmatched: 3. In nucleotides, the CDR3 is TGTGCCAGCGGAGCGGGGGGTTCCTACAATGAGCAGTTCTTC. This sequence encodes CASGAGGSYNEQFF.

The chain combines TRBV29-1 with TRBJ2-5; 7 bases are a match to TRBD2. V dropped 4 bases and J dropped 5; count of bases not matched to a gene: 13. Germline values: CDR1 SQVTM, CDR2 ANQGSEA. The CDR3 covers 15 residues. CDR3 sequence: CSVVGGVGARETQYF. The CDR3 DNA sequence: TGCAGCGTTGTGGGGGGGGTAGGGGCCCGGGAGACCCAGTACTTC.

This chain connects TRBV6-1 to TRBJ1-1; D ambiguous. The CDR3 extends over 15 amino acids. Trimming took 8 bases from V and 1 from J, leaving 17 bases between them. CDR1 and CDR2 from the germline V gene are MNHNS and SASEGT. CDR3 in amino acids: CASLDTGSRNTEAFF. The CDR3 DNA sequence: TGTGCCAGCTTAGACACCGGATCCCGGAACACTGAAGCTTTCTTT.

In this sample, this clone turned up once. The genes are TRBV6-6 and TRBJ1-2, with D tentatively TRBD1 (5 bases). The CDR3 contains 15 residues. CDR1 is MNHNY, CDR2 SVGAGI, per germline (reference sequence). Trimming pared 8 bases from V and 4 bases from J, leaving 20 bases between. The CDR3 nucleotides read TGTGCCAGCGTCGACAGCTATTCCCGGAGCTATGGCTACACCTTC. As protein: CASVDSYSRSYGYTF.

This clone appeared a single time. This sequence joins TRBV5-5 and TRBJ1-1; 8 nucleotides align to TRBD1. The junction had 18 bases not matched to a gene; V was cut back by 4 bases and J by 4 bases. Germline CDR1 and CDR2: SGHKS and YYEKEE (reference sequence). The CDR3 spans 18 residues. The CDR3 DNA sequence: TGTGCCAGCAGCGGGACCTGGACAGGGAATGAAATAAGCACTGAAGCTTTCTTT. It specifies CASSGTWTGNEISTEAFF.

The V and J genes are TRBV11-1 and TRBJ2-5, with D unresolved. CDR3 length equals 16 residues. The germline V gene encodes CDR1 SGHAT and CDR2 FQDESV (reference sequence). V lost 3 bases, J lost 2 bases, and 16 bases lay in between. The CDR3 sequence is CASSFLGGSTQETQYF. As DNA, the CDR3 is TGTGCCAGCAGCTTTCTAGGCGGCAGCACACAAGAGACCCAGTACTTC.

This chain joins TRBV5-4 and TRBJ1-5; D is possibly TRBD1 (5 bases). Per the germline V gene, CDR1 is SGHNT and CDR2 is YYREEE (reference sequence). CDR3 length: 14 residues. Trimming shortened V by 3 bases and J by 0 bases, and 7 bases separated the two germline ends. CDR3 DNA: TGTGCCAGCAGCTCCAGGGATAGCAATCAGCCCCAGCATTTT. Translated, it gives CASSSRDSNQPQHF.

The rearrangement uses TRBV5-3 and TRBJ1-6; D is unclear. TRBV5-3 is annotated as an ORF whose role is uncertain. Between the trimmed V and J ends, which lost 2 bases and 2 bases, there was a span of 8 bases. There are 15 residues in the CDR3. CDR3 nucleotide sequence: TGTGCCAGAAGCTTTGACATCCCCTATAATTCACCCCTCCACTTT. Amino acid sequence: CARSFDIPYNSPLHF.

The rearrangement links TRBV19 to TRBJ1-2; the D is unclear. Trimming cost V 3 bases and J 0 bases, with 11 bases left between them. CDR3 length: 15 residues. Looked up from germline, CDR1 is LNHDA and CDR2 is SQIVND (reference sequence). The CDR3 sequence: CASSIMHATNYGYTF. Here the CDR3 DNA reads TGTGCCAGTAGTATCATGCACGCTACTAACTATGGCTACACCTTC.

The J gene is TRBJ2-1, the V gene TRBV27, with D possibly matching TRBD2 (5 bases). Deletions cut 5 bases from V and 2 bases from J, with 13 bases between. Germline-derived CDR1 and CDR2 are MNHEY and SMNVEV (reference sequence). The CDR3 sequence is 15 residues long. Here the CDR3 reads CASSPDVEAYNEQFF. CDR3 in DNA: TGTGCCAGCAGTCCCGATGTGGAGGCCTACAATGAGCAGTTCTTC.

This chain links TRBV5-1 with TRBJ2-1; a weak D match, TRBD1 (5 bases). V dropped 2 bases and J dropped 7 bases, with 16 bases sitting between them. Germline V gene data show CDR1 as SGHRS and CDR2 as YFSETQ. This CDR3 has 15 residues. The CDR3 spells CASSLNQGGWNEQFF. The CDR3 region has the DNA TGCGCCAGCAGCTTAAACCAGGGTGGATGGAATGAGCAGTTCTTC.

In DNA, the CDR3 is TGTGCCAGCAGTCGTAGCGGGAGGGCCTCAGAGACCCAGTACTTC. Encoded protein: CASSRSGRASETQYF. The chain is built from TRBV6-5 and TRBJ2-5, with 11 nucleotides matching TRBD2. CDR3 length: 15 amino acids. In germline, CDR1 is MNHEY, CDR2 SVGAGI. Trimming at V came to 5 bases and at J to 4 bases, leaving 6 bases not matched to a gene.

This rearrangement joins TRBV15 to TRBJ2-2; D possibly corresponds to TRBD2 (5 bases). Trimming cost V 0 bases and J 3 bases, with 8 bases left between them. CDR1 and CDR2 (germline): LNHNV, YYDKDF (reference sequence). This CDR3 is 15 amino acids long. CDR3 loop: CATSRERADTGELFF. The CDR3 coding sequence is TGTGCCACCAGCAGAGAGCGGGCTGACACCGGGGAGCTGTTTTTT.

The J gene is TRBJ2-3, the V gene TRBV27; 7 bases map to TRBD1. CDR1 MNHEY and CDR2 SMNVEV come from the germline V gene (reference sequence). The CDR3 extends over 16 amino acids. V lost 5 bases and J lost 0; bases outside the gene matches: 8. CDR3 coding DNA: TGTGCCAGCAGTGTTTTTGACAGGGCTAGCACAGATACGCAGTATTTT. Its protein is CASSVFDRASTDTQYF.

The gene calls are TRBV9 and TRBJ1-6; D gene ambiguous. This CDR3 has 15 residues. Germline V gene lookup returns CDR1 SGDLS and CDR2 YYNGEE. Trimming stripped 4 bases from V and 11 bases from J, with 19 bases between. The CDR3 DNA sequence: TGTGCCAGCAGCTCAAAGTCTGAGGCTGTCACACCCCTCCACTTT. As protein: CASSSKSEAVTPLHF.